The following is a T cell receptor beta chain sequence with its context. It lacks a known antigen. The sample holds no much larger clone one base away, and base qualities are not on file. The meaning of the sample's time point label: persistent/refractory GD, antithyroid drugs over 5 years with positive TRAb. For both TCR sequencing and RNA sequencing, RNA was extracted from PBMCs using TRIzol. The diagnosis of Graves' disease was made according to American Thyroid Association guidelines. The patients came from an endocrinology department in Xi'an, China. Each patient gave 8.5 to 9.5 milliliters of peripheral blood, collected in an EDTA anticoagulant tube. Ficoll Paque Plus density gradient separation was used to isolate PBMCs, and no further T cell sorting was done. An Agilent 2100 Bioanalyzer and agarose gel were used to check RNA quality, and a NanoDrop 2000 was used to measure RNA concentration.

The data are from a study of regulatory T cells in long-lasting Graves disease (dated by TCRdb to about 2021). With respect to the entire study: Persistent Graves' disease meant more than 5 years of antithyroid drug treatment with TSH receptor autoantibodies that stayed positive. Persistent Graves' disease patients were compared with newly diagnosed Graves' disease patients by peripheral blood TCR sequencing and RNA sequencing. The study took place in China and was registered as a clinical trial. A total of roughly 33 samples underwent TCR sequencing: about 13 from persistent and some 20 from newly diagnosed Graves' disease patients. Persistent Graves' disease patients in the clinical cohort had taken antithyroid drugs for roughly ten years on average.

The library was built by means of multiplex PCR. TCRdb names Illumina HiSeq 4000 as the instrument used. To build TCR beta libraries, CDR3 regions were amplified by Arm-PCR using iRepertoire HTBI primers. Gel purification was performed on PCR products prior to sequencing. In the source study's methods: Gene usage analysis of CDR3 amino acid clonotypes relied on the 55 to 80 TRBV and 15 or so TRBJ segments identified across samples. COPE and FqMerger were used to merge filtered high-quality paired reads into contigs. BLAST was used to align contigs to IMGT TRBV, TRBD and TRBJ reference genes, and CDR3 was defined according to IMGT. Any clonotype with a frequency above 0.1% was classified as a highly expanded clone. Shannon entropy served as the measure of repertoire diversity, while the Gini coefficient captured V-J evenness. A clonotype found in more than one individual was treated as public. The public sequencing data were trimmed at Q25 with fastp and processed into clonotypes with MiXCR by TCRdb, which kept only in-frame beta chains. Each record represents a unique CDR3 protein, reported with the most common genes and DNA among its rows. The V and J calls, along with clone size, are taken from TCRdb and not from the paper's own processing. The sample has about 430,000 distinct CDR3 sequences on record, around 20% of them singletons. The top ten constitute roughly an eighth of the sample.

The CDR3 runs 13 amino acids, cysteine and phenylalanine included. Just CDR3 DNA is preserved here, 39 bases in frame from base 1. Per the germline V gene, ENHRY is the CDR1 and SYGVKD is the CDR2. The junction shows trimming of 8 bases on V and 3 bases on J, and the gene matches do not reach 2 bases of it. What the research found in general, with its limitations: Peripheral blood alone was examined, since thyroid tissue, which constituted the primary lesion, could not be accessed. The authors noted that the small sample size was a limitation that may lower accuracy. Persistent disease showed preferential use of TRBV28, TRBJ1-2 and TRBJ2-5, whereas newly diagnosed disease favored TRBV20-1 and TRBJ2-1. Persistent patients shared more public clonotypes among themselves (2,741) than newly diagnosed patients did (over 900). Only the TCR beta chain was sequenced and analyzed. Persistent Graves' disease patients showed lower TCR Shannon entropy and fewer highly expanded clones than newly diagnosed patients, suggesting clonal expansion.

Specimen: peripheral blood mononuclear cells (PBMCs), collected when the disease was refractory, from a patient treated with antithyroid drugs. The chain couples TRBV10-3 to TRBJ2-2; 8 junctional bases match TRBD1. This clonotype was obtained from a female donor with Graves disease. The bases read TGTGCCATCCAGGGGGCGTACACCGGGGAGCTGTTTTTT. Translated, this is CAIQGAYTGELFF.